This record looks at one T cell receptor beta chain sequence and its context. What it binds is not known. The authors sequenced patients whose flow cytometry had shown CD8+CD57+ cell expansion. As a group, the patients uniformly had severe acquired aplastic anemia. Blood came from patients not yet given any therapy. This entry comes from a study of CD8+CD57+ T cells in acquired aplastic anemia. The wider study: Across the sorted CD4+ and CD8+ cells, DNA amounts averaged approximately 3 ug.

The CDR3 runs to 19 residues. The V segment lost 2 bases and the J segment 5 bases; nucleotides outside the gene matches: 18. Per the germline V gene, CDR1 is SGHAT and CDR2 is FQNNGV. Regarding the study as a whole: Patients versus controls showed no significant CD8+ Simpson's diversity difference.

TCR beta VDJ and CDR3 profiling used genomic DNA as template. TCRdb independently ran MiXCR on the reads; one entry per CDR3 protein. The sample holds 400,000 to 600,000 distinct CDR3 sequences, under 40% seen once. The chain carries TRBV11-2 and TRBJ2-7; 10 nucleotides align to TRBD2. The sample comprised sorted CD4+, CD8+, or CD8+CD57+ T cells (not recorded which) from PBMCs. The receptor was isolated from a human donor with aplastic anemia. The CDR3 region is CASSLLSPKREGRFNEQYF. CDR3 DNA: TGTGCCAGCAGCTTATTAAGCCCCAAGCGGGAGGGCCGATTCAACGAGCAGTACTTC.